This TCR beta chain is from a study of early T cells in non-severe SARS-CoV-2 infection. The CDR3 extends over 13 amino acids. V was trimmed by 0 bases and J by 7 bases, leaving 13 bases between them. In germline, CDR1 is DFQATT, CDR2 SNEGSKA (reference sequence). One entry per CDR3 protein results from TCRdb running MiXCR on the 5' RACE reads. The sample has about 24,000 distinct CDR3 sequences, about 4.5% seen once. Ten or more counts support this clonotype. The sequence was obtained from an adult who was a healthcare worker with PCR-confirmed SARS-CoV-2 infection or an uninfected control (not recorded which). The chain links TRBV20-1 to TRBJ2-7; maybe TRBD2 (6 bases). Sequences were obtained from whole blood. The CDR3 loop reads CSAREQARGEQYF. CDR3 in DNA: TGCAGTGCTAGAGAACAGGCTCGGGGGGAGCAGTACTTC.